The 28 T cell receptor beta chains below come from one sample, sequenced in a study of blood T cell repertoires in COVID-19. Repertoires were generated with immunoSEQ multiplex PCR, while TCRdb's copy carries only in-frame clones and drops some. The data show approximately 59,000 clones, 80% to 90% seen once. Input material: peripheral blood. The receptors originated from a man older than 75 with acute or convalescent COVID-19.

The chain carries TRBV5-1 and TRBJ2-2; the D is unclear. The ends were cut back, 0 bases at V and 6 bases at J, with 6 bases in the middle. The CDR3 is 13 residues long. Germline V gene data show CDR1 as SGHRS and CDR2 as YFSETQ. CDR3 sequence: CASSLGPPGELFF. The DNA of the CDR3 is TGCGCCAGCAGCTTGGGGCCACCCGGGGAGCTGTTTTTT.

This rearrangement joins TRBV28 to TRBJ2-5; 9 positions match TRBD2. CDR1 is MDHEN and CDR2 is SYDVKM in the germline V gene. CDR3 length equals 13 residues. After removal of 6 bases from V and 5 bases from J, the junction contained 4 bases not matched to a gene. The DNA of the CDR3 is TGTGCCAGCAGCGATAGCGGGAGTGAGACCCAGTACTTC. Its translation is CASSDSGSETQYF.

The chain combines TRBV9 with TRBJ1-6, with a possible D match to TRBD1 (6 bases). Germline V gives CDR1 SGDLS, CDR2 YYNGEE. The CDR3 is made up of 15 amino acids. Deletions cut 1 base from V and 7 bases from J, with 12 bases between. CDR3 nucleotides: TGTGCCAGCAGCGTAACCCGGACAGAAAATTCACCCCTCCACTTT. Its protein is CASSVTRTENSPLHF. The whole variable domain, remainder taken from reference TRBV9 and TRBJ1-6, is DSGVTQTPKHLITATGQRVTLRCSPRSGDLSVYWYQQSLDQGLQFLIQYYNGEERAKGNILERFSAQQFPDLHSELNLSSLELGDSALYFCASSVTRTENSPLHFGNGTRLTVT.

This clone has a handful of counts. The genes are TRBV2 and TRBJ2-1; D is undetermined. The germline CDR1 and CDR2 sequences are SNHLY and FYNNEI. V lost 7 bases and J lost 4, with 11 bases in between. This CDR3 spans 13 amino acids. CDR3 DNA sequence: TGTGCCAGCACCCCGACTGCGTACAATGAGCAGTTCTTC. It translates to CASTPTAYNEQFF.

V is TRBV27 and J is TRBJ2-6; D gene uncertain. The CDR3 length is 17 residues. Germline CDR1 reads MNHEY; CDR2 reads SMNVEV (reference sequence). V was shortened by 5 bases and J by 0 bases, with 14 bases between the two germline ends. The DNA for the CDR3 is TGTGCCAGCAGTCTGACATCAACCCTCTCTGGGGCCAACGTCCTGACTTTC. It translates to CASSLTSTLSGANVLTF.

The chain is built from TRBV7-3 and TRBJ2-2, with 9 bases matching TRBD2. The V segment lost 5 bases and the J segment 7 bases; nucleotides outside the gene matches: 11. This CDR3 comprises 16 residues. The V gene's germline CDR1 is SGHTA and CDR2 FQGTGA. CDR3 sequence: CASSPTRAGGLGELFF. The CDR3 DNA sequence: TGTGCCAGCAGCCCGACACGAGCGGGGGGCCTCGGGGAGCTGTTTTTT.

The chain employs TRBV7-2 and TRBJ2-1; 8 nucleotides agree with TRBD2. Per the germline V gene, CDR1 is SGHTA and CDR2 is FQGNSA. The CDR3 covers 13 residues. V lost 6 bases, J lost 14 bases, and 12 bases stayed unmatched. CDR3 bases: TGTGCCAGCAGTTCACCATTAGCGGGGAGGAAGTTCTTC. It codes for CASSSPLAGRKFF. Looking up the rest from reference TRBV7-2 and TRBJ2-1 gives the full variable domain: GAGVSQSPSNKVTEKGKDVELRCDPISGHTALYWYRQSLGQGLEFLIYFQGNSAPDKSGLPSDRFSAERTGGSVSTLTIQRTQQEDSAVYLCASSSPLAGRKFFGPGTRLTVL.

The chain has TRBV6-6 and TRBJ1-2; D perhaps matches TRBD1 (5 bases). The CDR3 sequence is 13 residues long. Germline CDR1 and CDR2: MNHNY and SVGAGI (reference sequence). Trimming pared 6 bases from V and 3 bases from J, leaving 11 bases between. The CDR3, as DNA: TGTGCCAGCAGGTGGGGGGAACACTATGGCTACACCTTC. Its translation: CASRWGEHYGYTF.

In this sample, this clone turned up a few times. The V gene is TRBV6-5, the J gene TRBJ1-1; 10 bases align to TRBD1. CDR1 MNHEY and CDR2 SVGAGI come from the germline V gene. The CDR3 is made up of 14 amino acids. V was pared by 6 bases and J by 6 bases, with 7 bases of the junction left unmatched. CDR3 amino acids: CASSPTGGSAEAFF. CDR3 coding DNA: TGTGCCAGCAGCCCGACAGGGGGCTCGGCTGAAGCTTTCTTT.

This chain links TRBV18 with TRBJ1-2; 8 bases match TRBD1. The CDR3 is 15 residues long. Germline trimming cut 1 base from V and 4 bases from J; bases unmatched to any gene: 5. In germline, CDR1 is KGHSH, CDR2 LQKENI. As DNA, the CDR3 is TGTGCCAGCTCACCACGGACAGGGAGAGGCTATGGCTACACCTTC. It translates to CASSPRTGRGYGYTF.

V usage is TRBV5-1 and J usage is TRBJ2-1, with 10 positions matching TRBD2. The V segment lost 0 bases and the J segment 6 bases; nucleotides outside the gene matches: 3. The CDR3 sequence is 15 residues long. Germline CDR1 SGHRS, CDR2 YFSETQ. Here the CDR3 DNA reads TGCGCCAGCAGCTTGGCAGCGGGGGGGAGCAATGAGCAGTTCTTC. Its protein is CASSLAAGGSNEQFF. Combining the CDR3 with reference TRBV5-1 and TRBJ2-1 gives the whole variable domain KAGVTQTPRYLIKTRGQQVTLSCSPISGHRSVSWYQQTPGQGLQFLFEYFSETQRNKGNFPGRFSGRQFSNSRSEMNVSTLELGDSALYLCASSLAAGGSNEQFFGPGTRLTVL.

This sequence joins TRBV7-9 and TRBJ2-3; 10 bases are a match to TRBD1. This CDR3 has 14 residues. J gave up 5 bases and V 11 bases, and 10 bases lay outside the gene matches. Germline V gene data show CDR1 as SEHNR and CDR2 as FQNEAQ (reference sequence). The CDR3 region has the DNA TGTGCCGGGGACAGGGGCCTCGTGGTAGATACGCAGTATTTT. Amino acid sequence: CAGDRGLVVDTQYF.

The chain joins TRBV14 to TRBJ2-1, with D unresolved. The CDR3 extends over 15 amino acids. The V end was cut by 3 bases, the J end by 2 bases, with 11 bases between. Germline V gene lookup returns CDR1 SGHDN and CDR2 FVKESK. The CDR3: CASSHRRQAYNEQFF. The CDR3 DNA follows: TGTGCCAGCAGCCATCGTCGACAAGCCTACAATGAGCAGTTCTTC.

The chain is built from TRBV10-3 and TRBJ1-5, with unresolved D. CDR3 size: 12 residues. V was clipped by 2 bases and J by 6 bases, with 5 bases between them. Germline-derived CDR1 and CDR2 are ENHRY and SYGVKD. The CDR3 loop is CAISEGSQPQHF. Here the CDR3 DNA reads TGTGCCATCAGTGAGGGGAGTCAGCCCCAGCATTTT.

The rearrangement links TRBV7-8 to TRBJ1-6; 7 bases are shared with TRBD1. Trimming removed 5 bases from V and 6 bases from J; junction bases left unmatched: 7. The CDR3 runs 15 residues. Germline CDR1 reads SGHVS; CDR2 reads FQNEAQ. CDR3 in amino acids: CASSRTTGANSPLHF. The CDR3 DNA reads TGTGCCAGCAGCCGTACCACAGGGGCTAATTCACCCCTCCACTTT.

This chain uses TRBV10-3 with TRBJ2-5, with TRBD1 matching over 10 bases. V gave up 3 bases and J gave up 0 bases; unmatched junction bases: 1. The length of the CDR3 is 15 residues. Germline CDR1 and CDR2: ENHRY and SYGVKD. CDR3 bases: TGTGCCATCAGTGAAGGACAGGGGGACCAAGAGACCCAGTACTTC. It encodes CAISEGQGDQETQYF.

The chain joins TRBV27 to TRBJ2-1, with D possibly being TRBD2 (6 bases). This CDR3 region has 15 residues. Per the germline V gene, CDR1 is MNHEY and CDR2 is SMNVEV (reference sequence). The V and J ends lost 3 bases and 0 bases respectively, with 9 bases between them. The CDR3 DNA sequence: TGTGCCAGCAGTTTCGCCGGGAGCTCCTACAATGAGCAGTTCTTC. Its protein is CASSFAGSSYNEQFF.

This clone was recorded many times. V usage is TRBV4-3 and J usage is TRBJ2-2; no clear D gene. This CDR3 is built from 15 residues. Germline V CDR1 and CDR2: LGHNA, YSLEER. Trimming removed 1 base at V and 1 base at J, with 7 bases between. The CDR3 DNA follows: TGCGCCAGCAGCCAAGTGGCTTTGAACACCGGGGAGCTGTTTTTT. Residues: CASSQVALNTGELFF.

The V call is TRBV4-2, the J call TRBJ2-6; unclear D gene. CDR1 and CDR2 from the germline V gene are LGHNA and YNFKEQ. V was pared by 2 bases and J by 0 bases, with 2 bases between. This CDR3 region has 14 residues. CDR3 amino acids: CASSQLSGANVLTF. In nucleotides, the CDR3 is TGTGCCAGCAGCCAACTCTCTGGGGCCAACGTCCTGACTTTC.

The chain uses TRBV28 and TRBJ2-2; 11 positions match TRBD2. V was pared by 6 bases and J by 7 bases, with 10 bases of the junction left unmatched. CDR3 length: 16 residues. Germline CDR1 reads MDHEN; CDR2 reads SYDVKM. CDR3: CASRDPGLAVNGELFF. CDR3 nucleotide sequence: TGTGCCAGCAGAGATCCGGGACTAGCGGTGAACGGGGAGCTGTTTTTT.

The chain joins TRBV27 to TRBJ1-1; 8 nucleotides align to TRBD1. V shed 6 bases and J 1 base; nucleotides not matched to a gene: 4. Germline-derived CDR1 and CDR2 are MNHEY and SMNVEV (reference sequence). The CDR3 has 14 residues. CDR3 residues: CASRWTGQNTEAFF. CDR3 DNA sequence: TGTGCCAGCAGATGGACAGGGCAGAACACTGAAGCTTTCTTT.

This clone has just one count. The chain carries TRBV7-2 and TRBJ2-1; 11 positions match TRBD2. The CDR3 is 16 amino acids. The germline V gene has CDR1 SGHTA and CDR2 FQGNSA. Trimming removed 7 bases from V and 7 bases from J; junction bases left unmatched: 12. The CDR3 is CASTIRLAGNLNEQFF. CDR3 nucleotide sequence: TGTGCCAGCACCATCCGACTAGCGGGGAACCTAAATGAGCAGTTCTTC.

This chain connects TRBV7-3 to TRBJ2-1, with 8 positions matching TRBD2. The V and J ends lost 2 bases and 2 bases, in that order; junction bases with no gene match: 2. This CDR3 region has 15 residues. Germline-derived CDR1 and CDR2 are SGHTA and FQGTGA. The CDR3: CASSLAGLAYNEQFF. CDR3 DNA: TGTGCCAGCAGCTTAGCGGGACTAGCCTACAATGAGCAGTTCTTC.

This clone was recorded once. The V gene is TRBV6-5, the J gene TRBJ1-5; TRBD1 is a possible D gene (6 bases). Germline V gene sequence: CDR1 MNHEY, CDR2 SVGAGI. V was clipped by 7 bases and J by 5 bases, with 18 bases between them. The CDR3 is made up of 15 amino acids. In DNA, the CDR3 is TGTGCCAGCAATGTCGGGGGGGCACGGGATCAGCCCCAGCATTTT. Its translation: CASNVGGARDQPQHF.

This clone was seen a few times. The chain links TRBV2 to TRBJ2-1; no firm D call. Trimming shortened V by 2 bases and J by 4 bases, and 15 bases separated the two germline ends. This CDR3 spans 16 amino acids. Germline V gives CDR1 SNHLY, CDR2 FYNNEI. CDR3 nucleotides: TGTGCCAGCAGTGAAACGAGTCTTACCGGGTACAATGAGCAGTTCTTC. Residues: CASSETSLTGYNEQFF.

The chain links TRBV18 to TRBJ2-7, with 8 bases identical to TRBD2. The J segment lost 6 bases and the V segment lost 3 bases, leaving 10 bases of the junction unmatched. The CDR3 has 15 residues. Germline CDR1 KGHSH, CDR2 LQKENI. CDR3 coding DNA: TGTGCCAGCTCACCGGCTACCGGGACTAGTTCCGAGCAGTACTTC. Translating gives CASSPATGTSSEQYF.

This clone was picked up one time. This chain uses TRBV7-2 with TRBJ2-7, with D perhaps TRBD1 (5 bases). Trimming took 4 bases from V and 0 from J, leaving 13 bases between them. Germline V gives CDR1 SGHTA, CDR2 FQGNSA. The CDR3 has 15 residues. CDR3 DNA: TGTGCCAGCAGCTCAGGCCCAGGGATCTCCTACGAGCAGTACTTC. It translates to CASSSGPGISYEQYF.

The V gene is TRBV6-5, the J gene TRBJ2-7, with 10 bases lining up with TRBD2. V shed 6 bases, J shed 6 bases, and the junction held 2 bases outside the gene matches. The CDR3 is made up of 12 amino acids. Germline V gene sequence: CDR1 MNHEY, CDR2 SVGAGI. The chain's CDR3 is CASRGLASEQYF. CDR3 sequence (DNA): TGTGCCAGCAGGGGACTAGCGAGCGAGCAGTACTTC.